This T cell receptor beta chain appears in the sequencing data of a study of shared clonotypes between healthy human individuals. The assay was immunoSEQ multiplex PCR, and TCRdb's table has in-frame clones only and misses some. The sample includes approximately 470,000 clones, over 75% of them seen just once. The donors, healthy adults who were HIV-negative, had experienced no recent acute infections or vaccinations. The CDR3 consists of 13 residues. Germline lookup yields CDR1 LNHDA and CDR2 SQIVND (reference sequence). Trimming cost V 6 bases and J 8 bases, with 16 bases left between them. This chain connects TRBV19 to TRBJ1-2, with D perhaps matching TRBD1 (5 bases). Specimen: PBMCs. This receptor was identified in a woman aged 35 to 49 in good health. Some clones in this sample may be carry-over from other donors' samples. The CDR3 DNA reads TGTGCCAGTAGAGGCTTGGGGCGTTGGGGCTACACCTTC. Amino acid sequence: CASRGLGRWGYTF.